This TCR beta chain originates from a study of response to subunit inactivated influenza vaccine. Study conclusions and caveats: A suggestion made by the authors is that each seasonal influenza vaccination recruits few new T cells.

Germline CDR1 is SGHRS and CDR2 is YFSETQ. V was clipped by 4 bases and J by 5 bases, with 12 bases between them. The CDR3 covers 13 residues. TCRdb re-called the RT-PCR reads with MiXCR, one entry per CDR3 protein. The top ten clones hold about an eighth of a sample with 400,000 to 650,000 distinct CDR3 sequences, approximately 7.3% of them seen once. Worth noting for this clonotype: Antigen specificity is unknown.

The receptor comes from a man aged 50 to 75 who received an inactivated influenza vaccine. Here the sequenced sample was PBMCs from blood, taken around 25 months after vaccination. The chain employs TRBV5-1 and TRBJ2-5; no definite D call. The CDR3 region is CASSHRSPETQYF. The CDR3 nucleotides read TGCGCCAGCAGCCACCGAAGTCCTGAGACCCAGTACTTC.